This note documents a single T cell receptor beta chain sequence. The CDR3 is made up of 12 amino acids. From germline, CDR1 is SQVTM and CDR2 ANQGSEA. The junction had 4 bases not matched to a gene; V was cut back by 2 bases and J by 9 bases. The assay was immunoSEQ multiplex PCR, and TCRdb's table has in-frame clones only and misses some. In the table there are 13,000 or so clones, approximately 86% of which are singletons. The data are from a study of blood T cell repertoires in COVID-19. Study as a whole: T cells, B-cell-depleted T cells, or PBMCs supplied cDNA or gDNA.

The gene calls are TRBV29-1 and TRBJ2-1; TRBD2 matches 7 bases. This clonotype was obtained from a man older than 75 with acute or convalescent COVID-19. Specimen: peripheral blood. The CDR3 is CSVEPTSTEQFF. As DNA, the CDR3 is TGCAGCGTTGAACCGACTAGCACTGAGCAGTTCTTC.